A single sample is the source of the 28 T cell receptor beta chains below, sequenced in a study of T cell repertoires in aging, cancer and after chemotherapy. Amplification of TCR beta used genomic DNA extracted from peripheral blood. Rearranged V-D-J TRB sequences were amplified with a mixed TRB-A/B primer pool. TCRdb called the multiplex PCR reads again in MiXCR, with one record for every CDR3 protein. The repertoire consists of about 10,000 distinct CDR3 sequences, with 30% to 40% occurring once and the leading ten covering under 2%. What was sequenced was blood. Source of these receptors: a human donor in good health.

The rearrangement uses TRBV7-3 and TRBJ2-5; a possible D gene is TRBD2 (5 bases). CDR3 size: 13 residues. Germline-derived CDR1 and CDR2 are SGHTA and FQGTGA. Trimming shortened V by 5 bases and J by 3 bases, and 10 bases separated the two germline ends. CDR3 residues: CASSRGSEETQYF. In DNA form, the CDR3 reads TGTGCCAGCAGCCGCGGTAGCGAAGAGACCCAGTACTTC.

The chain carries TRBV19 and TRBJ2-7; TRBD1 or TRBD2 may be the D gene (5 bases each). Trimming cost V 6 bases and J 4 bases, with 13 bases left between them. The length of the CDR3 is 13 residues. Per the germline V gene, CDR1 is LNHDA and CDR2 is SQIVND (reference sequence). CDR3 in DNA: TGTGCCAGTAGCAAGACTACAGGATACGAGCAGTACGTC. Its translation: CASSKTTGYEQYV.

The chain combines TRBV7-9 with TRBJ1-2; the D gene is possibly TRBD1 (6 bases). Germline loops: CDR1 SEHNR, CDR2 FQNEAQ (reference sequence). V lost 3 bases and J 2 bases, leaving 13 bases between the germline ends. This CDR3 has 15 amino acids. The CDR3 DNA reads TGTGCCAGCAGCTTCTACGACAGGCGAAACTATGGCTACACCTTC. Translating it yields CASSFYDRRNYGYTF.

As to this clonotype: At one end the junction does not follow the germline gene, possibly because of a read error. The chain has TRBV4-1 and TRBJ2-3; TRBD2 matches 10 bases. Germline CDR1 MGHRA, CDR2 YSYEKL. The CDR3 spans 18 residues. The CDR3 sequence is CASSQDVIAGGSTDTQYF. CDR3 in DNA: TGTGCCAGCAGCCAAGATGTAATAGCGGGGGGCTCCACAGATACGCAGTATTTT.

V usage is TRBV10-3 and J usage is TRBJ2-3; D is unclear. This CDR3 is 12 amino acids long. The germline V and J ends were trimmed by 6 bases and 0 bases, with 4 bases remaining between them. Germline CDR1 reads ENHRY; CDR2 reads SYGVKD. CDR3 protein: CAISISTDTQYF. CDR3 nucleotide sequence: TGTGCCATCAGCATAAGCACAGATACGCAGTATTTT.

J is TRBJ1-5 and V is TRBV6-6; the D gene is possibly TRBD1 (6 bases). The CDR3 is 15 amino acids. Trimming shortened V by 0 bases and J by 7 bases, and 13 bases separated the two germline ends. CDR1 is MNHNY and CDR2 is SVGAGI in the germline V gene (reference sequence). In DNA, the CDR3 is TGTGCCAGCAGTTACTCGAGTACAGGGAAACAGCCCCAGCATTTT. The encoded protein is CASSYSSTGKQPQHF.

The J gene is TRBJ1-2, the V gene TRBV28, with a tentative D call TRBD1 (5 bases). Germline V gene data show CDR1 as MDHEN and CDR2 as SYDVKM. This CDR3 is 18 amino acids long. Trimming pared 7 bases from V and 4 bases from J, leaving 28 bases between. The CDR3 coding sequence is TGTGCCAGCACCACAGGCCCGGGGGGTGCGAGGGGCGCCTATGGCTACACCTTC. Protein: CASTTGPGGARGAYGYTF.

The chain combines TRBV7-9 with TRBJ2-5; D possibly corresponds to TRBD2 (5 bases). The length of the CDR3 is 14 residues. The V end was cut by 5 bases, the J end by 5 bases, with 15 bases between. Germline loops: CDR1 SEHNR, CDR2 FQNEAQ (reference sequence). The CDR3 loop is CASSPSAGRETQYF. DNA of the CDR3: TGTGCCAGCAGCCCCTCCGCGGGCCGGGAGACCCAGTACTTC.

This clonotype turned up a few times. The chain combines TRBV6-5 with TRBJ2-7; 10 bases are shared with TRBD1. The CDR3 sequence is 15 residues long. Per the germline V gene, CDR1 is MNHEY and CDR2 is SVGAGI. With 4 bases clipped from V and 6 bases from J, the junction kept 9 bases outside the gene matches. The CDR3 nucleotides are TGTGCCAGCAGTTTCACAGGGACAGGGGACCGCGAGCAGTACTTC. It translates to CASSFTGTGDREQYF.

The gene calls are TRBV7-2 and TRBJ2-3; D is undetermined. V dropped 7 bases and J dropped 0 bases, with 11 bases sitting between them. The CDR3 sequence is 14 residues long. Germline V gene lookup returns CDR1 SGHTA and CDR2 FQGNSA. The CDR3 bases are TGTGCCAGCATCCTTAGTAGGAGCACAGATACGCAGTATTTT. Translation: CASILSRSTDTQYF.

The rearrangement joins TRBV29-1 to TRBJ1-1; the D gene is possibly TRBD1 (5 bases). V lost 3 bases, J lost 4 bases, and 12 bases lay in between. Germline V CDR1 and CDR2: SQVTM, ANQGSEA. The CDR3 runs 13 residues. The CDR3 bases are TGCAGCGTTGAGACAGCGATCGGCACTGAAGCTTTCTTT. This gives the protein CSVETAIGTEAFF.

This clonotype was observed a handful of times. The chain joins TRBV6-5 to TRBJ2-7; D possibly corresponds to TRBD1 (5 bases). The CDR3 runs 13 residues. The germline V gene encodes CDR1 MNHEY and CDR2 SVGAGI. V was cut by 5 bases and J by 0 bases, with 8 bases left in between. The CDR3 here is CASSADNSYEQYF. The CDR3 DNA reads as TGTGCCAGCAGTGCGGACAACTCCTACGAGCAGTACTTC.

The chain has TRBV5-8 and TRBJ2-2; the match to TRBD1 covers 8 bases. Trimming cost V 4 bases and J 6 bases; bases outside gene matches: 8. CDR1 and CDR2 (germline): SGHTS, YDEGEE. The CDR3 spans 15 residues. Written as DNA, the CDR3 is TGTGCCAGCAGCCCGGACAGGGCCCCAGCCGGGGAGCTGTTTTTT. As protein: CASSPDRAPAGELFF.

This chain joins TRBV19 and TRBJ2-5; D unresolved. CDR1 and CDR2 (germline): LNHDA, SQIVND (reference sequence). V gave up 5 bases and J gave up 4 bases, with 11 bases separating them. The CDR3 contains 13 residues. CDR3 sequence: CASSQAPGETQYF. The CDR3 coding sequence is TGTGCCAGTAGTCAGGCCCCGGGAGAGACCCAGTACTTC.

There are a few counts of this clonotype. The CDR3 DNA follows: TGTGCCAGCAGCAGGTTACAGGGGAACGGCTACACCTTC. Amino acid sequence: CASSRLQGNGYTF. V and J are TRBV27 and TRBJ1-2, with 7 bases that match TRBD1. This CDR3 has 13 residues. Germline V gene sequence: CDR1 MNHEY, CDR2 SMNVEV (reference sequence). V dropped 6 bases and J dropped 8; count of bases not matched to a gene: 9.

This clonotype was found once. As DNA, the CDR3 is TGTGCCAGCAGTGCCAGAGGGACAGCTAACACCGGGGAGCTGTTTTTT. Protein product: CASSARGTANTGELFF. The chain combines TRBV6-1 with TRBJ2-2; 7 positions agree with TRBD1. Germline V lookup: CDR1 MNHNS, CDR2 SASEGT. The CDR3 runs 16 residues. J was trimmed by 2 bases and V by 4 bases; bases with no gene match: 7.

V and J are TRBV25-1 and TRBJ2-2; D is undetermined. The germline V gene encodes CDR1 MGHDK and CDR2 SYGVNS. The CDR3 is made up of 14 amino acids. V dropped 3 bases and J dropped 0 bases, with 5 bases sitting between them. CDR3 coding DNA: TGTGCCAGCAGTGAGTCAGCGAACACCGGGGAGCTGTTTTTT. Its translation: CASSESANTGELFF.

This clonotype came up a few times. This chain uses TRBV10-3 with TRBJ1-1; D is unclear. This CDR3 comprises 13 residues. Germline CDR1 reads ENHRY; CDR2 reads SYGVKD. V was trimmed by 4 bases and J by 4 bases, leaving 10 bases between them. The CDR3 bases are TGTGCCATCAGTGGCGCGTGGGGCACTGAAGCTTTCTTT. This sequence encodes CAISGAWGTEAFF.

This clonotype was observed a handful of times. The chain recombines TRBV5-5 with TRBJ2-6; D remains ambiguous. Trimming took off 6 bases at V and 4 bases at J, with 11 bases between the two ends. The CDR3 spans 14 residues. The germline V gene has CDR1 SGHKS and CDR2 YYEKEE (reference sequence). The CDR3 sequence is CASTFGSGANVLTF. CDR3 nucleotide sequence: TGTGCCAGCACCTTCGGGTCCGGGGCCAACGTCCTGACTTTC.

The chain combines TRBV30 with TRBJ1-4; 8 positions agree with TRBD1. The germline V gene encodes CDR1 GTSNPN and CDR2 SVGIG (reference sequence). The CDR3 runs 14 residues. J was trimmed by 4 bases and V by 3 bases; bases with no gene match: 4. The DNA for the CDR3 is TGTGCCTGGAGGACCAGGGGGCGTAATGAAAAACTGTTTTTT. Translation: CAWRTRGRNEKLFF.

The CDR3 bases are TGTGCCATCGGCACAGGGAGACTGAACACTGAAGCTTTCTTT. It specifies CAIGTGRLNTEAFF. The chain uses TRBV10-3 and TRBJ1-1; D might be TRBD1 (6 bases). Germline values: CDR1 ENHRY, CDR2 SYGVKD. The V and J ends lost 8 bases and 0 bases respectively, with 13 bases between them. The CDR3 is 14 amino acids.

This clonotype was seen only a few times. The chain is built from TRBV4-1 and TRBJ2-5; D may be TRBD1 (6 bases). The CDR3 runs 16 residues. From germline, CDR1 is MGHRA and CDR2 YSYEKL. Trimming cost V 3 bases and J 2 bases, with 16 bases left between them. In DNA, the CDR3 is TGCGCCAGCAGCCAGTCAACAGGGAGTGGGCAAGAGACCCAGTACTTC. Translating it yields CASSQSTGSGQETQYF.

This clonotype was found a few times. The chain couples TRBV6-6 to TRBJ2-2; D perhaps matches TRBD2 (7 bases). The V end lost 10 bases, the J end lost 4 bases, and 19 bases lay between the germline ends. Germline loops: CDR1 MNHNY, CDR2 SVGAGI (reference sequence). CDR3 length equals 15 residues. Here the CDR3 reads CAIRGGGPGTGELFF. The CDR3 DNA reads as TGTGCCATCCGTGGGGGGGGGCCGGGCACCGGGGAGCTGTTTTTT.

The CDR3 here is CASSSTSHPPLEQFF. In DNA form, the CDR3 reads TGTGCCAGCAGCTCCACCTCGCATCCGCCACTTGAGCAGTTCTTC. The chain has TRBV7-9 and TRBJ2-1; D remains unclear. The CDR3 extends over 15 amino acids. The germline V gene has CDR1 SEHNR and CDR2 FQNEAQ (reference sequence). V was pared by 4 bases and J by 9 bases, with 19 bases between.

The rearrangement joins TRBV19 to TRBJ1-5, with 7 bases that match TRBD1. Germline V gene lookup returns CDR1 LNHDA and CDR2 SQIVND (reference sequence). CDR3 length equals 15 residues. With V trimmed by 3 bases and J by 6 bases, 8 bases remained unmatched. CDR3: CASSMEGAGGQPQHF. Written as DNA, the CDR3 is TGTGCCAGTAGTATGGAGGGGGCAGGGGGTCAGCCCCAGCATTTT.

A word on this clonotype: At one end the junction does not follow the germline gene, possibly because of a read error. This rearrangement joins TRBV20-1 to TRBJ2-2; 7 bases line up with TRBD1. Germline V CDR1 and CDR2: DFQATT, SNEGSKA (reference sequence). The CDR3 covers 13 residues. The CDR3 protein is CSAKGAHTGELFF. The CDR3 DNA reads TGCAGCGCTAAGGGGGCCCACACCGGGGAGCTGTTTTTT.

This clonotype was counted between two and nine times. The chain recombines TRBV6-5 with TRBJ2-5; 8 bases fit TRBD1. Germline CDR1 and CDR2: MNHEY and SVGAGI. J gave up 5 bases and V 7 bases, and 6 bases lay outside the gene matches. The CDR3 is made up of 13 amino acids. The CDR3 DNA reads TGTGCCAGCAAGACAGGGGCAAGGGAGACCCAGTACTTC. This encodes CASKTGARETQYF.

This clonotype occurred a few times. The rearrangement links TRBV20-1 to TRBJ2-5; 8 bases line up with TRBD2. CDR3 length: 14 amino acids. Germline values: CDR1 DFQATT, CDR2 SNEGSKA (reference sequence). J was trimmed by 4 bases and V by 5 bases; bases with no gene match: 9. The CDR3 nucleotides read TGCAGTGCTTCCAGACTAGCGTCAGGAGAGACCCAGTACTTC. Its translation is CSASRLASGETQYF.